A single sample gave rise to the 20 T cell receptor beta chains below, sequenced in a study of cytomegalovirus exposure and HLA in healthy donors. The PCR used 60 Vbeta and 13 Jbeta primers. Measured with immunoSEQ multiplex PCR; TCRdb has only the in-frame clones, and not every one. This repertoire includes 100,000 to 150,000 clones. Material for sequencing was PBMCs. The source is a young man in good health and CMV-seronegative.

The chain uses TRBV5-1 and TRBJ2-7; 12 bases are shared with TRBD2. The V gene end was trimmed by 0 bases and the J gene end by 5 bases; junction bases not matched to a gene: 12. CDR1 is SGHRS and CDR2 is YFSETQ in the germline V gene. The CDR3 extends over 18 amino acids. The DNA of the CDR3 is TGCGCCAGCAGCTTGGCGCGGCTAGCGGGAGGGCCGACCCACGAGCAGTACTTC. Its protein product is CASSLARLAGGPTHEQYF.

DNA of the CDR3: TGTGCCAGCAGCGATTGTGACAGGGGGTGGGCCTACGAGCAGTACTTC. Its translation: CASSDCDRGWAYEQYF. This chain connects TRBV5-6 to TRBJ2-7; 9 bases map to TRBD1. CDR3 size: 16 residues. Germline V lookup: CDR1 SGHDT, CDR2 YYEEEE. V was clipped by 4 bases and J by 2 bases; unmatched bases: 10.

The chain has TRBV9 and TRBJ2-7; the D gene is possibly TRBD1 (6 bases). The CDR3 has 13 residues. Germline V gene data show CDR1 as SGDLS and CDR2 as YYNGEE. V dropped 3 bases and J dropped 6 bases, with 13 bases sitting between them. Here the CDR3 reads CASSDLGGAEQYF. The CDR3 DNA reads TGTGCCAGCAGCGACCTTGGGGGCGCCGAGCAGTACTTC.

The chain is built from TRBV29-1 and TRBJ2-4, with TRBD2 matching over 9 bases. CDR3 length: 14 amino acids. CDR1 SQVTM and CDR2 ANQGSEA come from the germline V gene. With V trimmed by 6 bases and J by 3 bases, 6 bases remained unmatched. This chain's CDR3 is CSVLAGYDKNIQYF. CDR3 DNA sequence: TGCAGCGTCCTAGCGGGGTATGACAAAAACATTCAGTACTTC.

V gene TRBV4-2 combines with J gene TRBJ2-5, with 9 bases aligning to TRBD2. J lost 1 base, V lost 0 bases, and 3 bases had no gene match. CDR3 length: 16 residues. CDR1 and CDR2 (germline): LGHNA, YNFKEQ. The CDR3 protein is CASSQDPAGGQETQYF. CDR3 coding DNA: TGTGCCAGCAGCCAAGATCCAGCGGGGGGCCAAGAGACCCAGTACTTC.

This chain joins TRBV9 and TRBJ1-1, with TRBD1 matching over 9 bases. J lost 1 base, V lost 4 bases, and 5 bases had no gene match. Germline loops: CDR1 SGDLS, CDR2 YYNGEE. CDR3 length: 15 residues. The CDR3 region is CASSLSGQGNTEAFF. Written as DNA, the CDR3 is TGTGCCAGCAGCCTGTCGGGACAGGGGAACACTGAAGCTTTCTTT.

The chain combines TRBV6-5 with TRBJ1-4; D possibly corresponds to TRBD1 (6 bases). The CDR3 has 14 residues. The germline CDR1 and CDR2 sequences are MNHEY and SVGAGI. The ends were cut back, 5 bases at V and 8 bases at J, with 15 bases in the middle. The CDR3 sequence: CASSRQALGEKLFF. Written as DNA, the CDR3 is TGTGCCAGCAGTCGACAGGCCTTGGGGGAAAAACTGTTTTTT.

This chain links TRBV11-3 with TRBJ2-1; 9 bases are a match to TRBD2. CDR3 length equals 16 residues. CDR1 and CDR2 (germline): SGHNT, YENEEA. V trimming: 5 bases; J trimming: 7 bases; junction bases outside the gene matches: 12. CDR3 in amino acids: CASSVGSGSFGNEQFF. Written as DNA, the CDR3 is TGTGCCAGCAGCGTTGGTAGCGGGAGCTTCGGTAATGAGCAGTTCTTC. Full variable domain (outside the CDR3, taken from reference TRBV11-3 and TRBJ2-1): EAGVVQSPRYKIIEKKQPVAFWCNPISGHNTLYWYLQNLGQGPELLIRYENEEAVDDSQLPKDRFSAERLKGVDSTLKIQPAELGDSAVYLCASSVGSGSFGNEQFFGPGTRLTVL.

The V call is TRBV7-3, the J call TRBJ2-1; 9 nucleotides line up with TRBD2. V lost 3 bases, J lost 5 bases, and 11 bases stayed unmatched. Germline CDR1 is SGHTA and CDR2 is FQGTGA. CDR3 size: 17 residues. The CDR3 nucleotides read TGTGCCAGCAGCTTCCTACCAAAGGGACTAGCCAACAATGAGCAGTTCTTC. Translation: CASSFLPKGLANNEQFF.

The chain employs TRBV29-1 and TRBJ2-5, with no clear D. Germline V CDR1 and CDR2: SQVTM, ANQGSEA. V shed 2 bases and J shed 4 bases, with 2 bases lying between them. The CDR3 totals 10 residues. The CDR3 here is CSVELETQYF. CDR3 nucleotide sequence: TGCAGCGTTGAACTAGAGACCCAGTACTTC.

The rearrangement joins TRBV7-2 to TRBJ2-3; D gene ambiguous. Looked up from germline, CDR1 is SGHTA and CDR2 is FQGNSA. The CDR3 loop spans 14 amino acids. Trimming left V 1 base short and J 4 bases short, with 9 bases between. CDR3 DNA: TGTGCCAGCAGCTTAGATCGGAGTCCAGATACGCAGTATTTT. It is translated as CASSLDRSPDTQYF.

The chain has TRBV2 and TRBJ1-5; D is undetermined. The ends were cut back, 6 bases at V and 5 bases at J, with 5 bases in the middle. Germline V gene lookup returns CDR1 SNHLY and CDR2 FYNNEI. The CDR3 runs 11 residues. The CDR3 sequence is CASSRDQPQHF. CDR3 nucleotides: TGTGCCAGCAGCCGTGATCAGCCCCAGCATTTT.

The chain recombines TRBV10-3 with TRBJ1-1; D not certain. The ends were cut back, 4 bases at V and 7 bases at J, with 16 bases in the middle. The V gene's germline CDR1 is ENHRY and CDR2 SYGVKD. The CDR3 has 14 amino acids. CDR3 sequence reads: CAISASDNRNEAFF. The CDR3 region has the DNA TGTGCCATCAGTGCCTCTGACAACCGAAATGAAGCTTTCTTT.

The chain employs TRBV28 and TRBJ2-7; no reliable D call. The CDR3 covers 14 residues. Between the trimmed V and J ends, which lost 4 bases and 7 bases, there was a span of 17 bases. The V gene's germline CDR1 is MDHEN and CDR2 SYDVKM. CDR3 DNA: TGTGCCAGCAGTTCAGCGCCTCCTAAAAGGGAGCAGTACTTC. It yields the protein CASSSAPPKREQYF.

The rearrangement joins TRBV14 to TRBJ2-1; TRBD1 agrees at 10 bases. The ends lost 3 bases at V and 7 bases at J; junction bases unmatched: 9. The CDR3 spans 16 residues. Germline V gene data show CDR1 as SGHDN and CDR2 as FVKESK. For the CDR3, the DNA is TGTGCCAGCAGCCAGCAGACAGGGGGCGCGTCTAATGAGCAGTTCTTC. Translating gives CASSQQTGGASNEQFF.

The rearrangement links TRBV9 to TRBJ2-2, with D possibly matching TRBD2 (6 bases). V was cut by 3 bases and J by 6 bases, with 18 bases left in between. This CDR3 has 16 amino acids. The germline V gene encodes CDR1 SGDLS and CDR2 YYNGEE. In nucleotides, the CDR3 is TGTGCCAGCAGCGGTCGGAACAGGACTATCCCCGGGGAGCTGTTTTTT. Translating gives CASSGRNRTIPGELFF. Full variable domain (remainder filled in from reference TRBV9 and TRBJ2-2): DSGVTQTPKHLITATGQRVTLRCSPRSGDLSVYWYQQSLDQGLQFLIQYYNGEERAKGNILERFSAQQFPDLHSELNLSSLELGDSALYFCASSGRNRTIPGELFFGEGSRLTVL.

V gene TRBV13 combines with J gene TRBJ1-3; 8 nucleotides match TRBD1. Germline CDR1 PRHDT, CDR2 FYEKMQ (reference sequence). This CDR3 has 14 amino acids. The junction had 5 bases not matched to a gene; V was cut back by 2 bases and J by 8 bases. The CDR3 sequence: CASSLLTGGHTIYF. The CDR3 DNA sequence: TGTGCCAGCAGCTTACTCACAGGGGGACACACCATATATTTT.

The CDR3 is CASSGGSQAYEQYF. In DNA form, the CDR3 reads TGTGCCAGCAGCGGCGGGTCCCAGGCCTACGAGCAGTACTTC. The V call is TRBV4-2, the J call TRBJ2-7; perhaps TRBD2 as D (5 bases). The germline gives CDR1 LGHNA, CDR2 YNFKEQ. V was trimmed by 5 bases and J by 2 bases, leaving 13 bases between them. This CDR3 has 14 residues.

The chain joins TRBV10-3 to TRBJ2-1, with 8 bases lining up with TRBD1. This CDR3 contains 16 residues. CDR1 ENHRY and CDR2 SYGVKD come from the germline V gene. Germline trimming cut 2 bases from V and 7 bases from J; bases unmatched to any gene: 10. CDR3 nucleotide sequence: TGTGCCATCAGTGAGAGACAGGGGACCCTGGGGAATGAGCAGTTCTTC. It translates to CAISERQGTLGNEQFF.

The J gene is TRBJ2-2, the V gene TRBV5-1, with D unclear. Looked up from germline, CDR1 is SGHRS and CDR2 is YFSETQ. CDR3 length: 15 residues. V was shortened by 0 bases and J by 5 bases, with 11 bases between the two germline ends. CDR3 nucleotides: TGCGCCAGCAGCTTGGTCGGAGATTTTACCGGGGAGCTGTTTTTT. Encoded protein: CASSLVGDFTGELFF.